These 8 T cell receptor beta chains came from one sample sequenced in a study of blood T cells in healthy people across ages. The use of a sample-barcoded 5' primer and a J-beta primer mix characterized a second PCR of roughly 7 to 12 cycles. A single record per CDR3 protein comes from TCRdb applying MiXCR to the 5' RACE reads. The sample has hundreds of thousands of distinct CDR3 sequences; 25% are singletons. The data also belong to a second study, concerning T cells of mothers and their children.

Sequencing input: blood. Receptors originate from a boy between 10 and 17 years old in good health.

This clonotype was counted only a few times. The chain uses TRBV5-5 and TRBJ2-5, with D possibly being TRBD2 (5 bases). The V end lost 5 bases, the J end lost 3 bases, and 11 bases lay between the germline ends. This CDR3 has 13 residues. Germline-derived CDR1 and CDR2 are SGHKS and YYEKEE (reference sequence). The CDR3: CASRIPGEETQYF. As DNA, the CDR3 is TGTGCCAGCAGGATCCCCGGGGAAGAGACCCAGTACTTC.

This chain links TRBV28 with TRBJ2-1, with 9 nucleotides matching TRBD2. J lost 8 bases, V lost 5 bases, and 10 bases had no gene match. The CDR3 is 15 amino acids. CDR1 is MDHEN and CDR2 is SYDVKM in the germline V gene. DNA of the CDR3: TGTGCCAGCAGTGAAGCGGGAGGCCGGGAGGATGAGCAGTTCTTC. This sequence encodes CASSEAGGREDEQFF.

CDR3 amino acids: CASSESQAYYGYTF. Written as DNA, the CDR3 is TGTGCCAGCAGTGAATCACAGGCCTACTATGGCTACACCTTC. J is TRBJ1-2 and V is TRBV6-1, with a tentative D call TRBD1 (5 bases). The length of the CDR3 is 14 residues. The germline V and J ends were trimmed by 2 bases and 3 bases, with 10 bases remaining between them. The germline V gene encodes CDR1 MNHNS and CDR2 SASEGT.

This chain links TRBV2 with TRBJ2-7, with 7 nucleotides matching TRBD1. There are 13 residues in the CDR3. Per the germline V gene, CDR1 is SNHLY and CDR2 is FYNNEI. Trimming cost V 7 bases and J 1 base; bases outside gene matches: 4. The CDR3 is CASTGDSSYEQYF. The CDR3 DNA follows: TGTGCCAGCACCGGGGACAGTTCCTACGAGCAGTACTTC.

This clonotype was seen more than once but under ten times. The genes are TRBV27 and TRBJ2-7, with D unclear. The V gene lost 2 bases and the J gene lost 4 bases, with 15 bases spanning the gap. This CDR3 comprises 15 residues. CDR1 and CDR2 (germline): MNHEY, SMNVEV (reference sequence). CDR3 bases: TGTGCCAGCAGTTTAGACGGACGGTTAGGTTACGAGCAGTACTTC. The encoded protein is CASSLDGRLGYEQYF.

The chain employs TRBV18 and TRBJ2-2; TRBD1 is a possible D gene (6 bases). Germline-derived CDR1 and CDR2 are KGHSH and LQKENI. The CDR3 has 14 amino acids. V lost 6 bases to trimming and J lost 4 bases, with 12 bases between them. CDR3 bases: TGTGCCAGCTCGCTCACAGGGTCCACCGGGGAGCTGTTTTTT. It translates to CASSLTGSTGELFF.

As regards this clonotype: Relative to the germline gene, one junction end is altered; a read error may explain this. The genes are TRBV4-1 and TRBJ2-7, with TRBD2 matching 8 bases. Per the germline V gene, CDR1 is MGHRA and CDR2 is YSYEKL. This CDR3 has 15 residues. The CDR3, as DNA: TGCGCCAGCAGCCAACTAGCGGGTTCTGCCTACGGGCAGTACTTC. It yields the protein CASSQLAGSAYGQYF.

This clonotype has only a few counts. This sequence joins TRBV4-2 and TRBJ2-1; a weak D match, TRBD1 (6 bases). The CDR3 consists of 16 residues. Germline-derived CDR1 and CDR2 are LGHNA and YNFKEQ. The V gene lost 4 bases and the J gene lost 0 bases, with 13 bases spanning the gap. CDR3 nucleotide sequence: TGTGCCAGCAGCCTGACGCAGGGGAGCTCCTACAATGAGCAGTTCTTC. Protein: CASSLTQGSSYNEQFF.